This T cell receptor (beta chain) stems from a study of Ad26.COV2.S vaccination and SARS-CoV-2 variants (dated by TCRdb to the early 2020s). About the investigation overall: Donors in the vaccine arm were drawn from COV1001, a phase I-IIa trial of Ad26.COV2.S in healthy adults that was multicentre, randomized, double-blind and placebo-controlled. The TCR-sequenced set comprised approximately 30 samples: around 20 Ad26.COV2.S vaccine recipients, 5 placebo recipients and 8 SARS-CoV-2 convalescent individuals. Trial participants were randomized into five groups of five: low-dose or high-dose Ad26.COV2.S given once or twice, or placebo on both occasions. Blinding of investigators to trial group allocation was maintained during experiments and outcome assessment. Dosing of Ad26.COV2.S was intramuscular, at either 5x10^10 or 1x10^11 viral particles, delivered as one shot or as two shots spaced 56 days apart. TCRbeta repertoire sequencing served as the tool for gauging how specific and how broad the SARS-CoV-2-reactive T cell receptors were following Ad26.COV2.S vaccination. The investigation overall reported the following: Ad26.COV2.S recipients had higher spike-specific TCR breadth than placebo recipients (P = 0.0014). Comparable non-spike TCR breadth was observed between vaccine and placebo recipients, consistent with only spike being contained in the vaccine. Substantial breadth of spike-specific CD8+ and CD4+ T cell responses was reported after vaccination. The study lacked the statistical power to compare responses across vaccine doses or regimens. The authors noted that the TCR breadth and depth analyses may have underestimated total T cell responses.

Counted from cysteine to phenylalanine, this CDR3 has 14 amino acids. Of all the DNA, just the CDR3 is kept, 42 bases in frame from base 1. Via the germline V gene, CDR1 is ENHRY and CDR2 SYGVKD. V is shortened by 3 bases, J by 5 bases, and the region joining them spans 11 bases. In light of the paper, this sample's treatment or condition label describes: roughly 19 received Ad26.COV2.S at low or high dose, single or two shots; 5 received placebo; per-sample allocation not given. Repertoires of vaccine and placebo recipients were sequenced from samples taken on day 63 after the first injection. In Cohort 1b, fewer than 30 adults aged 18-55 years were enrolled at a single site in Boston, USA, between 29 July and 7 August 2020. As a vaccine, Ad26.COV2.S was a replication-incompetent adenovirus type 26 vector that expressed a prefusion-stabilized SARS-CoV-2 spike protein derived from the original Wuhan strain.

Notes on this clone: The antigen it binds to is not known. There are no base qualities to consult, and no much larger clone falls within one base.

The immunoSEQ Assay was the method used to sequence TCRbeta CDR3 regions. After extraction, genomic DNA underwent amplification by bias-controlled multiplex PCR, followed by high-throughput sequencing. From the authors' description of their analysis: To quantify the absolute abundance of every unique TCRbeta CDR3 region, sequences were collapsed and filtered. T cell fraction was estimated by normalizing TCRbeta template counts to usable DNA, which was measured by amplifying reference genes present in all nucleated cells. Repertoire TCRs were annotated as SARS-CoV-2-specific when V gene, CDR3 amino acid sequence and J gene were exactly matched to a known reactive TCR set. MIRA supplied the reference SARS-CoV-2 TCR set, which was filtered for enrichment in COVID-19-positive ImmuneCODE repertoires so that public or cross-reactive TCRs were removed. Drawing on the MIRA antigens, annotated TCRs were analysed further at the level of specific ORF or position within ORF. Depth was the summed frequency of annotated unique rearrangements, while breadth was defined as annotated unique rearrangements over total unique productive rearrangements. Group comparisons of TCR breadth used two-sided Wilcoxon rank-sum tests. Held by TCRdb, this immuneACCESS table contains in-frame sequences only and omits some clones. Under half of the omission traces to an unresolved V gene where checked; the cause of the rest is unknown. V and J calls and clone size are copied from that table; D and trimming were computed from the DNA. This sample holds about 350,000 clones; 80% to 90% were observed only once. The leading ten clones occupy about 10% of the sample.

The sample was peripheral blood, taken in a trial of Ad26.COV2.S vaccine versus placebo. This clonotype originated in a person aged 18 to 65 who received the Ad26.COV2.S COVID-19 vaccine or a placebo. This receptor chain uses TRBV10-3 and TRBJ1-5; the D gene cannot be resolved reliably. The CDR3 corresponds to CAISDLATDQPQHF. The nucleotide sequence is given as TGTGCCATCAGTGATCTTGCGACCGATCAGCCCCAGCATTTT.